The 14 T cell receptor beta chains below all came from one sample that was sequenced in a study of response to subunit inactivated influenza vaccine. TCRdb processed the RT-PCR reads anew with MiXCR; each CDR3 protein has one entry. The data show about 520,000 distinct CDR3 sequences, 6.5% to 8% seen once. The source was PBMCs from blood, collected around 25 months after vaccination. Receptors originate from a man between 50 and 69 years old who received an inactivated influenza vaccine.

This clonotype appeared many times. The chain joins TRBV4-3 to TRBJ2-3, with D possibly matching TRBD2 (5 bases). V lost 1 base and J lost 2, with 13 bases in between. Germline loops: CDR1 LGHNA, CDR2 YSLEER. CDR3 size: 16 residues. Here the CDR3 DNA reads TGCGCCAGCAGCCAAGGCGGGTCTCCCTCCACAGATACGCAGTATTTT. It codes for CASSQGGSPSTDTQYF.

This clonotype has at least ten counts. This chain joins TRBV29-1 and TRBJ2-4; D possibly corresponds to TRBD1 (5 bases). Germline loops: CDR1 SQVTM, CDR2 ANQGSEA. The CDR3 covers 14 residues. Trimming cost V 5 bases and J 1 base, with 12 bases left between them. The CDR3 loop reads CSVQGVLAKNIQYF. As DNA, the CDR3 is TGCAGCGTTCAAGGGGTCTTGGCCAAAAACATTCAGTACTTC.

This clonotype came up many times. The chain employs TRBV21-1 and TRBJ1-1; the D segment call TRBD1 is taken from the table without a DNA check. TRBV21-1 is tagged as a pseudogene. This CDR3 contains 16 residues. The CDR3 here is CASSKDVGQPNTEAFF. CDR3 coding DNA: TGTGCCAGCAGCAAAGATGTCGGACAACCGAACACTGAAGCTTTCTTT.

This clonotype has more than one count but fewer than ten. The genes are TRBV7-2 and TRBJ2-1; TRBD2 aligns across 9 bases. The V gene's germline CDR1 is SGHTA and CDR2 FQGNSA. The length of the CDR3 is 15 residues. V gave up 5 bases and J gave up 6 bases; unmatched junction bases: 8. The CDR3 bases are TGTGCCAGCAGCCTTAGCGGGAGTCTGGGCAATGAGCAGTTCTTC. Translation gives CASSLSGSLGNEQFF.

In its sample, this clonotype was seen many times. V gene TRBV7-2 combines with J gene TRBJ2-1; maybe TRBD1 (6 bases). This CDR3 has 13 residues. CDR1 is SGHTA and CDR2 is FQGNSA in the germline V gene. V gave up 4 bases and J gave up 7 bases, with 11 bases separating them. The CDR3 DNA reads as TGTGCCAGCAGCTGGGGGCGGGTGAATGAGCAGTTCTTC. Its translation is CASSWGRVNEQFF. Combining the CDR3 with reference TRBV7-2 and TRBJ2-1 gives the whole variable domain GAGVSQSPSNKVTEKGKDVELRCDPISGHTALYWYRQSLGQGLEFLIYFQGNSAPDKSGLPSDRFSAERTGGSVSTLTIQRTQQEDSAVYLCASSWGRVNEQFFGPGTRLTVL.

The CDR3 bases are TGCAGTGCTAGAGATCGGGACCGATACACAGATACGCAGTATTTT. Its translation: CSARDRDRYTDTQYF. The chain uses TRBV20-1 and TRBJ2-3; D assignment may be TRBD1 or TRBD2 (5 bases each). Germline-derived CDR1 and CDR2 are DFQATT and SNEGSKA (reference sequence). The CDR3 is made up of 15 amino acids. Trimming removed 0 bases from V and 2 bases from J, with 12 bases in between.

This clonotype was recorded a few times. The CDR3 DNA follows: TGTGCCAGCAGTTTGGATGTGCTAACTAGCAATCAGCCCCAGCATTTT. Amino acid sequence: CASSLDVLTSNQPQHF. The chain has TRBV28 and TRBJ1-5; D is unresolved. The germline V gene encodes CDR1 MDHEN and CDR2 SYDVKM. Trimming took off 3 bases at V and 0 bases at J, with 12 bases between the two ends. This CDR3 contains 16 residues.

In this sample, this clonotype turned up a few times. The chain has TRBV25-1 and TRBJ1-3; TRBD1 might be the D (6 bases). This CDR3 region has 14 residues. The V end lost 5 bases, the J end lost 1 base, and 9 bases lay between the germline ends. Germline loops: CDR1 MGHDK, CDR2 SYGVNS. Here the CDR3 reads CASSKGGSGNTIYF. Written as DNA, the CDR3 is TGTGCCAGCAGTAAGGGGGGATCTGGAAACACCATATATTTT.

This clonotype showed up just a few times. The genes are TRBV27 and TRBJ1-6; D is unresolved. CDR1 is MNHEY, CDR2 SMNVEV, per germline (reference sequence). Trimming cost V 7 bases and J 0 bases, with 1 base left between them. The CDR3 consists of 12 residues. The DNA of the CDR3 is TGTGCCAGCACCTCCTATAATTCACCCCTCCACTTT. It encodes CASTSYNSPLHF.

This clonotype showed up many times. This chain connects TRBV12-3 or TRBV12-4 to TRBJ2-3; perhaps TRBD1 as D (6 bases). This CDR3 region has 16 residues. Trimming cost V 6 bases and J 4 bases, with 20 bases left between them. The CDR3 sequence is CASSPGSAGASDTQYF. As DNA, the CDR3 is TGTGCCAGCAGCCCCGGGTCGGCAGGGGCTTCAGATACGCAGTATTTT.

V is TRBV5-1 and J is TRBJ2-3; tentative D call: TRBD2 (5 bases). This CDR3 spans 15 amino acids. V was trimmed by 2 bases and J by 0 bases, leaving 10 bases between them. Germline CDR1 is SGHRS and CDR2 is YFSETQ. The DNA of the CDR3 is TGCGCCAGCAGCTTTAGCGAGACCAGCACAGATACGCAGTATTTT. Translated, it gives CASSFSETSTDTQYF.

The chain couples TRBV7-9 to TRBJ2-7, with D perhaps TRBD1 (6 bases). The CDR3 totals 15 residues. Trimming removed 5 bases at V and 0 bases at J, with 14 bases between. Germline lookup yields CDR1 SEHNR and CDR2 FQNEAQ (reference sequence). DNA for the CDR3: TGTGCCAGCAGCCTCCGCCAGGACAGCTCCTACGAGCAGTACTTC. Residues: CASSLRQDSSYEQYF.

This chain joins TRBV10-3 and TRBJ2-5; 7 bases are shared with TRBD2. The CDR3 length is 15 residues. With V trimmed by 2 bases and J by 5 bases, 8 bases remained unmatched. CDR1 is ENHRY and CDR2 is SYGVKD in the germline V gene. This chain's CDR3 is CAISEESGIFETQYF. The CDR3 nucleotides are TGTGCCATCAGTGAGGAGAGCGGGATTTTTGAGACCCAGTACTTC.

J is TRBJ2-7 and V is TRBV6-2 or TRBV6-3, with D perhaps being TRBD1 or TRBD2 (6 bases each). Germline V gene data show CDR1 as MNHEY and CDR2 as SVGEGT. The CDR3 spans 14 residues. The germline V and J ends were trimmed by 6 bases and 0 bases, with 12 bases remaining between them. The CDR3, as DNA: TGTGCCAGCAGCAAGGGGGGAATCTCCTACGAGCAGTACTTC. This gives the protein CASSKGGISYEQYF.